This record covers a single T cell receptor beta chain. This sample is part of a study of blood T cell repertoires in COVID-19. CDR1 and CDR2 (germline): SGHKS, YYEKEE (reference sequence). Trimming took 9 bases from V and 8 from J; bases not matched to a gene: 11. The length of the CDR3 is 13 residues. Measured with immunoSEQ multiplex PCR; TCRdb has only the in-frame clones, and not every one. The sample carries almost 350,000 clones, 88% recorded once. The specimen was PBMCs or T cells enriched from blood (not recorded which). This sequence was found in a woman in her twenties or thirties who had been exposed to COVID-19. This chain connects TRBV5-5 to TRBJ1-5; 7 bases map to TRBD1. The CDR3: CATRDRALEPQHF. The CDR3 nucleotides are TGTGCCACCCGGGACAGAGCTTTGGAGCCCCAGCATTTT.